This T cell receptor (beta chain) came from a study of vaccination and CD4 T cells after COVID-19. Study-wide findings and caveats: In median terms, SARS-CoV-2-reactive clonotypes went from roughly 21 to 40, a nonsignificant rise.

Concerning this clonotype itself: Its antigen is currently unknown.

Noted treatment: roughly 11-day PBMC culture with coronavirus spike peptide pools or control peptides (ViraFEST assay). CDR3 length equals 13 residues. Looked up from germline, CDR1 is KGHDR and CDR2 is SFDVKD. After removal of 8 bases from V and 6 bases from J, the junction contained 4 bases not matched to a gene. The Oncomine TCR Beta short-read assay was what sequenced the DNA obtained from cultured CD4+ T cells. TCRdb redid the calling of the PCR reads with MiXCR, one entry per CDR3 protein. The sample consists of about 20,000 distinct CDR3 sequences, about 50% of them appearing once. Source material: CD4+ T cells from blood, cultured in vitro. The genes are TRBV24-1 and TRBJ2-2; 8 nucleotides line up with TRBD1. This receptor was obtained from a human donor who had recovered from COVID-19. This CDR3 reads CATTQGASGELFF. The CDR3 DNA reads as TGTGCCACCACCCAGGGGGCGTCCGGGGAGCTGTTTTTT.